A single sample is the source of the 17 T cell receptor beta chains below, sequenced in a study of cytomegalovirus exposure and HLA in healthy donors (dated by TCRdb to about 2017). The library was built by means of the immunoSEQ multiplex PCR assay. The multiplex PCR relied on a mix of 60 forward primers for TCR Vbeta segments and 13 reverse primers for TCR Jbeta segments. As stored in TCRdb, this immuneACCESS dataset retains in-frame rearrangements with V and J assigned. A fraction of the clones does not appear; measured against another copy, unresolved V genes explain less than half of the discrepancy, and the remainder lacks a known reason. The sample table shows 150,000 to 160,000 clones, and 80% are seen once. Jointly, the top ten make up 9.5% to 15% of the sample. What was sequenced was PBMCs. Every receptor here comes from a man under 40 in good health and CMV-seropositive.

The J gene is TRBJ2-1, the V gene TRBV19; 12 bases agree with TRBD2. V trimming: 4 bases; J trimming: 2 bases; junction bases outside the gene matches: 9. The CDR3 runs to 18 residues. Germline V gene lookup returns CDR1 LNHDA and CDR2 SQIVND (reference sequence). CDR3 region: CASSKQGLAGFTYNEQFF. The CDR3 DNA reads as TGTGCCAGTAGTAAACAAGGACTAGCGGGGTTTACCTACAATGAGCAGTTCTTC.

CDR3: CASSSGRASTGELFF. The CDR3 nucleotides read TGTGCCAGCTCAAGCGGGAGGGCCTCCACCGGGGAGCTGTTTTTT. The J gene is TRBJ2-2, the V gene TRBV9; the match to TRBD2 covers 10 bases. V gave up 7 bases and J gave up 4 bases; unmatched junction bases: 7. The CDR3 loop spans 15 amino acids. CDR1 is SGDLS, CDR2 YYNGEE, per germline.

The V call is TRBV5-6, the J call TRBJ2-2; 11 nucleotides agree with TRBD2. Germline-derived CDR1 and CDR2 are SGHDT and YYEEEE. V gave up 1 base and J gave up 3 bases; unmatched junction bases: 5. The CDR3 consists of 17 residues. Written as DNA, the CDR3 is TGTGCCAGCAGCTTGACTAGCGGGAGTAGGTACACCGGGGAGCTGTTTTTT. It specifies CASSLTSGSRYTGELFF.

The rearrangement joins TRBV2 to TRBJ2-4, with 7 bases identical to TRBD1. This CDR3 has 15 residues. CDR1 and CDR2 (germline): SNHLY, FYNNEI. The V segment lost 5 bases and the J segment 0 bases; nucleotides outside the gene matches: 4. CDR3 nucleotide sequence: TGTGCCAGCAGTAAAGGACAGGTAGCCAAAAACATTCAGTACTTC. It yields the protein CASSKGQVAKNIQYF.

Worth noting for this clone: Other DNA sequences of this sample code for an identical CDR3. The chain carries TRBV28 and TRBJ2-7, with a weak D call TRBD1 (6 bases). The V gene lost 7 bases and the J gene lost 5 bases, with 15 bases spanning the gap. Germline V CDR1 and CDR2: MDHEN, SYDVKM. This CDR3 has 13 amino acids. CDR3 loop: CASNEQGPDEQYF. The CDR3 nucleotides are TGTGCCAGCAATGAACAGGGACCTGACGAGCAGTACTTC. Complete variable domain (other parts from reference TRBV28 and TRBJ2-7): DVKVTQSSRYLVKRTGEKVFLECVQDMDHENMFWYRQDPGLGLRLIYFSYDVKMKEKGDIPEGYSVSREKKERFSLILESASTNQTSMYLCASNEQGPDEQYFGPGTRLTVT.

The genes are TRBV4-2 and TRBJ2-4; tentative D call: TRBD1 (6 bases). The CDR3 totals 14 residues. CDR1 is LGHNA and CDR2 is YNFKEQ in the germline V gene. The V end was cut by 3 bases, the J end by 7 bases, with 13 bases between. This CDR3 is CASSHRTDSNIQYF. The CDR3 region has the DNA TGTGCCAGCAGCCACCGGACAGACTCTAACATTCAGTACTTC.

V usage is TRBV10-3 and J usage is TRBJ2-7; 7 nucleotides align to TRBD2. V shed 10 bases and J 3 bases; nucleotides not matched to a gene: 6. CDR3 size: 12 residues. Germline CDR1 reads ENHRY; CDR2 reads SYGVKD. CDR3 loop: CATREDFYEQYF. The CDR3 DNA follows: TGTGCCACCCGGGAGGATTTCTACGAGCAGTACTTC.

This sequence joins TRBV11-1 and TRBJ1-2; TRBD1 aligns across 8 bases. In germline, CDR1 is SGHAT, CDR2 FQDESV (reference sequence). There are 13 residues in the CDR3. V lost 5 bases, J lost 8 bases, and 7 bases stayed unmatched. This chain's CDR3 is CASSHDRGGGYTF. The CDR3 DNA sequence: TGTGCCAGCAGCCACGACAGGGGAGGGGGCTACACCTTC. Complete variable domain (other parts from reference TRBV11-1 and TRBJ1-2): EAEVAQSPRYKITEKSQAVAFWCDPISGHATLYWYRQILGQGPELLVQFQDESVVDDSQLPKDRFSAERLKGVDSTLKIQPAELGDSAMYLCASSHDRGGGYTFGSGTRLTVV.

The V call is TRBV2, the J call TRBJ1-5; possible D gene TRBD1, 6 bases. The germline CDR1 and CDR2 sequences are SNHLY and FYNNEI. The length of the CDR3 is 13 residues. Trimming shortened V by 4 bases and J by 2 bases, and 6 bases separated the two germline ends. This chain's CDR3 is CASSGQGNQPQHF. Written as DNA, the CDR3 is TGTGCCAGCAGTGGACAGGGCAATCAGCCCCAGCATTTT.

The chain links TRBV5-4 to TRBJ2-2; no clear D. With 3 bases removed from V and 6 bases from J, the gap between germline ends came to 15 bases. CDR1 is SGHNT, CDR2 YYREEE, per germline (reference sequence). The CDR3 loop spans 15 amino acids. CDR3 nucleotides: TGTGCCAGCAGCTCTGCGCTAGTTTCTTCCGGGGAGCTGTTTTTT. This sequence encodes CASSSALVSSGELFF.

V and J are TRBV4-2 and TRBJ1-2, with 11 positions matching TRBD1. There are 16 residues in the CDR3. Trimming removed 4 bases from V and 3 bases from J; junction bases left unmatched: 7. Per germline, CDR1 LGHNA and CDR2 YNFKEQ. CDR3 coding DNA: TGTGCCAGCAGCCCGGACAGGGGGCATTTTGACTATGGCTACACCTTC. It yields the protein CASSPDRGHFDYGYTF.

This chain links TRBV19 with TRBJ2-1, with 11 bases matching TRBD2. The CDR3 sequence is 15 residues long. Trimming removed 6 bases from V and 4 bases from J; junction bases left unmatched: 5. Looked up from germline, CDR1 is LNHDA and CDR2 is SQIVND (reference sequence). The CDR3 coding sequence is TGTGCCAGTAGCGACGGGACTAGCGGTTACAATGAGCAGTTCTTC. It specifies CASSDGTSGYNEQFF.

V and J are TRBV29-1 and TRBJ2-7, with D maybe TRBD2 (6 bases). Germline assignment: CDR1 SQVTM and CDR2 ANQGSEA. The CDR3 extends over 13 amino acids. V lost 3 bases to trimming and J lost 6 bases, with 15 bases between them. The CDR3 protein is CSVDGETSLEQYF. CDR3 nucleotides: TGCAGCGTTGATGGTGAAACTAGCCTCGAGCAGTACTTC.

This chain links TRBV19 with TRBJ1-5, with D uncertain. The CDR3 runs to 14 residues. Germline V lookup: CDR1 LNHDA, CDR2 SQIVND (reference sequence). V was cut by 3 bases and J by 0 bases, with 6 bases left in between. The CDR3 spells CASSIQNSNQPQHF. For the CDR3, the DNA is TGTGCCAGTAGTATTCAGAATAGCAATCAGCCCCAGCATTTT.

The rearrangement uses TRBV5-6 and TRBJ1-5; the D is unclear. The CDR3 totals 15 residues. V was clipped by 0 bases and J by 0 bases, with 7 bases between them. Germline V CDR1 and CDR2: SGHDT, YYEEEE. The CDR3 DNA follows: TGTGCCAGCAGCTTGGGCGCGGGTAGCAATCAGCCCCAGCATTTT. This encodes CASSLGAGSNQPQHF.

The gene calls are TRBV19 and TRBJ2-7, with 9 bases matching TRBD1. V trimming: 5 bases; J trimming: 6 bases; junction bases outside the gene matches: 14. This CDR3 is 16 amino acids long. Looked up from germline, CDR1 is LNHDA and CDR2 is SQIVND (reference sequence). The CDR3 DNA follows: TGTGCCAGTAGTCACTACCCGACCGGGACAGGGACCGAGCAGTACTTC. The encoded protein is CASSHYPTGTGTEQYF.

Here the CDR3 DNA reads TGTGCCAGCAGCGACTACGGGCGAGTCTCCTACGAGCAGTACTTC. It is translated as CASSDYGRVSYEQYF. The rearrangement joins TRBV7-9 to TRBJ2-7, with a tentative D call TRBD2 (5 bases). V lost 5 bases and J lost 0, with 14 bases in between. Per the germline V gene, CDR1 is SEHNR and CDR2 is FQNEAQ (reference sequence). CDR3 size: 15 residues.